The T cell receptor (beta chain) described here comes from a study of T cell responses to AZD1222 COVID-19 vaccine. Assay: immunoSEQ multiplex PCR; the TCRdb copy retains only in-frame clones and omits some. The sample lists some 190,000 clones; approximately 92% were seen once. Trimming removed 5 bases at V and 0 bases at J, with 13 bases between. This CDR3 is 16 amino acids long. The germline CDR1 and CDR2 sequences are SGHVS and FNYEAQ. This specimen consisted of peripheral blood, obtained on day 0 of AZD1222 vaccination. This TCR came from an adult in good health. The chain is built from TRBV7-6 and TRBJ1-4, with D possibly TRBD1 on 6 matching bases. CDR3 sequence reads: CASSRGQIATNEKLFF. The CDR3 nucleotides read TGTGCCAGCAGCCGCGGACAGATTGCAACTAATGAAAAACTGTTTTTT.